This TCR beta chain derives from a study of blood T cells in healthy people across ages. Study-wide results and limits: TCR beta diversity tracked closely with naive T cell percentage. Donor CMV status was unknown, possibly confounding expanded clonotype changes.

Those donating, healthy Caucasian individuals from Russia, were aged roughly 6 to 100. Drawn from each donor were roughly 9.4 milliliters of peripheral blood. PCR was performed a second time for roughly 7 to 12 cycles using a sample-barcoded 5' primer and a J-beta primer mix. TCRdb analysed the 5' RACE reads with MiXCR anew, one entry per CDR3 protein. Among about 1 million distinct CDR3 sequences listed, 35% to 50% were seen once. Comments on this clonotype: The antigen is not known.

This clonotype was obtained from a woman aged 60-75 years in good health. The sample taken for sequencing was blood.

The CDR3 DNA reads TGCAGTGCTGCGGACAGGGTAAATCAGCCCCAGCATTTT. Amino acids: CSAADRVNQPQHF. The chain combines TRBV20-1 with TRBJ1-5, with 8 bases identical to TRBD1. CDR3 size: 13 residues. Germline V gene data show CDR1 as DFQATT and CDR2 as SNEGSKA (reference sequence). The trim removed 5 bases at V and 4 bases at J, leaving 4 bases unmatched.